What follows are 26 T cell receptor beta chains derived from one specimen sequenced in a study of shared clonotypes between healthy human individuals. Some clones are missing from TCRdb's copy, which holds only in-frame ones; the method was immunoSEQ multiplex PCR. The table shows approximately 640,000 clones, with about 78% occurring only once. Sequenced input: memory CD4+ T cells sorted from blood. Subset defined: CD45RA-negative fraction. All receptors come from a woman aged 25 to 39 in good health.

In DNA form, the CDR3 reads TGTGCCACCAGCCCTTCGGAGTACTTC. The encoded protein is CATSPSEYF. The chain employs TRBV15 and TRBJ2-7; the D is unclear. CDR3 length equals 9 residues. Germline V gene sequence: CDR1 LNHNV, CDR2 YYDKDF (reference sequence). V was clipped by 5 bases and J by 11 bases, with 7 bases between them.

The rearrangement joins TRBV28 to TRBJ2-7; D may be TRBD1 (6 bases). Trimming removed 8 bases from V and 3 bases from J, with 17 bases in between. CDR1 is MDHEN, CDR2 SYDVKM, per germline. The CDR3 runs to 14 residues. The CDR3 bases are TGTGCCAGCGCCGGGGTAGGGGGTTTCTACGAGCAGTACTTC. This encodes CASAGVGGFYEQYF.

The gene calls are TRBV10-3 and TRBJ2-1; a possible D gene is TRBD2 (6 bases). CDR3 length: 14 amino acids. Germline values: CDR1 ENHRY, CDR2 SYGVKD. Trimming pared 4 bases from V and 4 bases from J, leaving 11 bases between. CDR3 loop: CAISGAGSYNEQFF. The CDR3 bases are TGTGCCATCAGTGGGGCGGGATCATACAATGAGCAGTTCTTC.

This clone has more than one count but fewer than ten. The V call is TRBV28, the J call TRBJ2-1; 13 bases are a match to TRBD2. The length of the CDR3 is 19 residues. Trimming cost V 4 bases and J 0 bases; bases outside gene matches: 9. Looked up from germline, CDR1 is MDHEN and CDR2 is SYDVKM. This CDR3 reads CASSSDGLAGAPSYNEQFF. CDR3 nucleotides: TGTGCCAGCAGTTCAGATGGACTAGCGGGAGCACCCTCCTACAATGAGCAGTTCTTC.

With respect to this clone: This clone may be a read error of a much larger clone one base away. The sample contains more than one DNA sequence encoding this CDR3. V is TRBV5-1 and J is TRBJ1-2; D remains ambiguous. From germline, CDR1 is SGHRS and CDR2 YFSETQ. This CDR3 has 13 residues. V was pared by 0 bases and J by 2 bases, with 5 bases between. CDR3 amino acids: CASSLAPNYGYTF. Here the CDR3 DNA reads TGCGCCAGCAGCTTGGCCCCCAACTATGGCTACACCTTC.

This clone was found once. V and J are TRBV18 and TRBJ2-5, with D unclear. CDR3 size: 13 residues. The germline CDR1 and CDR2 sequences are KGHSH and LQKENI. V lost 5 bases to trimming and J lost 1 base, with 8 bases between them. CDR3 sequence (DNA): TGTGCCAGCTCAAGCCAGTTCCAAGAGACCCAGTACTTC. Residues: CASSSQFQETQYF.

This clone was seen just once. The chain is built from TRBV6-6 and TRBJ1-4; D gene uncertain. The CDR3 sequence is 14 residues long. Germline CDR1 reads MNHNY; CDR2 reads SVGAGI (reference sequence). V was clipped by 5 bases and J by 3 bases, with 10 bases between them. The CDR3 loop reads CASSPRGSNEKLFF. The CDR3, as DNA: TGTGCCAGCAGTCCTCGTGGTTCTAATGAAAAACTGTTTTTT.

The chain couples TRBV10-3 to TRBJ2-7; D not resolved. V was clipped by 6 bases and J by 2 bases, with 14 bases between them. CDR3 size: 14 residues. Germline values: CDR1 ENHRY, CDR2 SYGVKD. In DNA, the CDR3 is TGTGCCATCAGGAATGACTTAACAACCTACGAGCAGTACTTC. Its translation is CAIRNDLTTYEQYF.

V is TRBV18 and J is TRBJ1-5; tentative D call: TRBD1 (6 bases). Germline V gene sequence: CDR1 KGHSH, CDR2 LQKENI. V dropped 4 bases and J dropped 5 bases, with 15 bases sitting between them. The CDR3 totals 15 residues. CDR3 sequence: CASSRASGVDQPQHF. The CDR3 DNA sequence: TGTGCCAGCTCACGAGCCTCAGGGGTGGATCAGCCCCAGCATTTT.

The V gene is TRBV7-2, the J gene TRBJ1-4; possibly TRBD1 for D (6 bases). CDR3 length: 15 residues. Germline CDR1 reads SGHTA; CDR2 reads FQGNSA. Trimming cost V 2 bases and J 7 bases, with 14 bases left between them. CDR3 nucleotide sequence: TGTGCCAGCAGCTTAACTGCCAGGGGACTTGAAAAACTGTTTTTT. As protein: CASSLTARGLEKLFF.

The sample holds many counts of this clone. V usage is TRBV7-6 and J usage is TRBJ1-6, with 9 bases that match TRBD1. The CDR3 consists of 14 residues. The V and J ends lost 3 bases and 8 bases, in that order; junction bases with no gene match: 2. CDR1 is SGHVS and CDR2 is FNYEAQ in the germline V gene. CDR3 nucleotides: TGTGCCAGCAGCTTGAGACAGGGGGATTCACCCCTCCACTTT. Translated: CASSLRQGDSPLHF.

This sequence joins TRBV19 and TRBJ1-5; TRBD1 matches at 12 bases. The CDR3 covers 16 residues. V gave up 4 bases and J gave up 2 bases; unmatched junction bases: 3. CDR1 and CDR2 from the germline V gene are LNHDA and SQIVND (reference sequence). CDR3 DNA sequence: TGTGCCAGTAGTAGGGGACAGGGGGCCGGCAATCAGCCCCAGCATTTT. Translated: CASSRGQGAGNQPQHF.

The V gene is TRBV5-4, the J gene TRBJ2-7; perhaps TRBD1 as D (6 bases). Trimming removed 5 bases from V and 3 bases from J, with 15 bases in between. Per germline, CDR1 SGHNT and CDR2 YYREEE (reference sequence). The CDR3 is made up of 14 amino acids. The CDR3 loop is CASRTGTSDYEQYF. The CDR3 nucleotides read TGTGCCAGCAGAACCGGGACATCCGACTACGAGCAGTACTTC.

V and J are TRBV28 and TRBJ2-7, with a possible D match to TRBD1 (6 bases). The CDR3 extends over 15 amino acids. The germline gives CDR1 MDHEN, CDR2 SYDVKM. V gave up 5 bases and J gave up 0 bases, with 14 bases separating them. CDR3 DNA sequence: TGTGCCAGCAGTGTCCCACAGGGCCTCTCCTACGAGCAGTACTTC. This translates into CASSVPQGLSYEQYF.

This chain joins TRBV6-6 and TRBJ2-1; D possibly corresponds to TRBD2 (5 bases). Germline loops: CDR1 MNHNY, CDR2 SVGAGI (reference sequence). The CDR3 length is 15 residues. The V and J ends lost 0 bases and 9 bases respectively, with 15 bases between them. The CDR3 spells CASSYSRPGEGEQFF. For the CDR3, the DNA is TGTGCCAGCAGTTACTCTCGACCCGGAGAGGGTGAGCAGTTCTTC.

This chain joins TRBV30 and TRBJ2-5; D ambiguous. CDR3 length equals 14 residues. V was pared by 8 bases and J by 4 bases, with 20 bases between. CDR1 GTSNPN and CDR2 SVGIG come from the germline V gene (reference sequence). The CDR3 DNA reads TGTGCCGGGAAAAGGACGCAGTTCGTAGAGACCCAGTACTTC. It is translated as CAGKRTQFVETQYF.

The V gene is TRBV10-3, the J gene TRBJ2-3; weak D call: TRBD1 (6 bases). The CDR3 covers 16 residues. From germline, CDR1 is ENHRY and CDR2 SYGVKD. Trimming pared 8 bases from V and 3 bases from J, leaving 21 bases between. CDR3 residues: CAISRRAGDGTDTQYF. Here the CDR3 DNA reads TGTGCCATCTCAAGGCGGGCAGGGGATGGGACAGATACGCAGTATTTT.

CDR3 nucleotide sequence: TGTGCCAGCCGACGTGGATTGGGATACTCTGGAAACACCATATATTTT. This gives the protein CASRRGLGYSGNTIYF. The rearrangement joins TRBV5-5 to TRBJ1-3; D unclear. This CDR3 spans 16 amino acids. V was cut by 7 bases and J by 0 bases, with 17 bases left in between. Germline V CDR1 and CDR2: SGHKS, YYEKEE (reference sequence).

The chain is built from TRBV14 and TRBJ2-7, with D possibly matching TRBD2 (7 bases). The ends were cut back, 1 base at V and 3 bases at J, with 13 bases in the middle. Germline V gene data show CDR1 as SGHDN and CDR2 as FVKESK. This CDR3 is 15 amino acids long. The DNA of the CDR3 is TGTGCCAGCAGCCAAGCTGGGGGGGCACACTACGAGCAGTACTTC. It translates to CASSQAGGAHYEQYF.

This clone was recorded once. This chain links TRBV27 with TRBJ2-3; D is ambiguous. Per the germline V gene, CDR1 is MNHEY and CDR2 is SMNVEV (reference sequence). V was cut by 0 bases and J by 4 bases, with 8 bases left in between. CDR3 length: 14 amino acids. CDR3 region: CASSLSIGPDTQYF. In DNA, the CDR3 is TGTGCCAGCAGTTTATCGATAGGCCCAGATACGCAGTATTTT.

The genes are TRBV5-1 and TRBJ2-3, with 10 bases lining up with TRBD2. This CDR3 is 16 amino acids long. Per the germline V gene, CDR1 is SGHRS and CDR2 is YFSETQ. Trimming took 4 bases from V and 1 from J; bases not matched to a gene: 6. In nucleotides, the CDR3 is TGCGCCAGCAGCACCGGACTAGCGGCCGGCACAGATACGCAGTATTTT. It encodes CASSTGLAAGTDTQYF.

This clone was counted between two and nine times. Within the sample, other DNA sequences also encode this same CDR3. The CDR3 bases are TGTGCCAGCAGCTTAGGAGTGTCAGATACGCAGTATTTT. Translation: CASSLGVSDTQYF. The J gene is TRBJ2-3, the V gene TRBV7-7; D is unclear. Looked up from germline, CDR1 is SSHAT and CDR2 is FNYEAQ (reference sequence). The V end lost 1 base, the J end lost 4 bases, and 6 bases lay between the germline ends. CDR3 length: 13 residues.

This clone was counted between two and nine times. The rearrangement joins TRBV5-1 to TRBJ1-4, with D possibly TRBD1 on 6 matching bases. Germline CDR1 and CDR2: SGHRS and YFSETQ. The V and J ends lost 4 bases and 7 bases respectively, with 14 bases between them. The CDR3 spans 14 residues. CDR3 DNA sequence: TGCGCCAGCAGCCCGGGGGACATCGTTGAAAAACTGTTTTTT. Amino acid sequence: CASSPGDIVEKLFF.

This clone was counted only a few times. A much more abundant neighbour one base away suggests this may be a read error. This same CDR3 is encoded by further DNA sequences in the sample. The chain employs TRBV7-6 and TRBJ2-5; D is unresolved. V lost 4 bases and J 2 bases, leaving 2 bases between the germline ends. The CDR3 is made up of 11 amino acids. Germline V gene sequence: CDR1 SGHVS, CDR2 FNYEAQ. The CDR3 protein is CASSSQETQYF. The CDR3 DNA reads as TGTGCCAGCAGCTCGCAAGAGACCCAGTACTTC.

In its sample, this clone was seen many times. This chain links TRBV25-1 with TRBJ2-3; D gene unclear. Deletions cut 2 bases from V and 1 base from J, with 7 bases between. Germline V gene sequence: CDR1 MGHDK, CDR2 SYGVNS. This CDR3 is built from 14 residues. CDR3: CASSEGQGTDTQYF. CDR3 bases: TGTGCCAGCAGTGAAGGGCAGGGCACAGATACGCAGTATTTT.

CDR3 in amino acids: CASEPPRGGQPQHF. The CDR3 DNA is TGTGCCAGTGAACCCCCCAGGGGAGGTCAGCCCCAGCATTTT. This rearrangement joins TRBV19 to TRBJ1-5; tentative D call: TRBD1 (6 bases). CDR3 length: 14 residues. V shed 8 bases and J shed 6 bases, with 17 bases lying between them. Germline CDR1 LNHDA, CDR2 SQIVND (reference sequence).